This T cell receptor beta chain was documented in a study of blood T cells in healthy people across ages. Overall study findings and caveats: It was held that diversity estimates obtained from one million T cells represented underestimates.

The authors ran a second PCR of roughly 6 to 12 cycles using a sample-barcoded 5' primer and a J-beta primer mix. TCRdb reprocessed the 5' RACE reads with MiXCR, giving one entry per CDR3 protein. The sample consists of approximately 1.5 million distinct CDR3 sequences, about 45% of them appearing once. As concerns this clonotype: What it binds is not known.

CDR1 and CDR2 from the germline V gene are SGDLS and YYNGEE. The V segment lost 2 bases and the J segment 9 bases; nucleotides outside the gene matches: 13. The CDR3 is 16 amino acids. The sample consisted of blood. The J gene is TRBJ2-7, the V gene TRBV9; the match to TRBD2 covers 11 bases. The clonotype was recovered from a woman aged 18-29 years in good health. CDR3 sequence reads: CASSVTGTSGYNGQYF. Here the CDR3 DNA reads TGTGCCAGCAGCGTCACCGGGACTAGCGGTTACAATGGGCAGTACTTC.